This T cell receptor beta chain was captured by sequencing in a study of HIV-infected patients and healthy controls. Study conclusions and caveats: Healthy control repertoires had roughly threefold more distinct CDR3s than untreated HIV+ repertoires, and higher Shannon diversity. In healthy controls, MAIT alpha CDR3s were common; in HIV+ repertoires, severely depleted.

This clonotype was recorded only once. Antigen specificity is unknown. The CDR3 loop spans 15 amino acids. The junction had 3 bases not matched to a gene; V was cut back by 4 bases and J by 1 base. CDR1 and CDR2 from the germline V gene are SGHTA and FQGNSA. Whole blood was used without fractionation, so all unsorted peripheral T cells were included. cDNA was made from approximately 500 ng RNA using alpha and beta constant primers. Using multiplexing indices, alpha and beta chain libraries were generated apart by chain-specific third strand synthesis. Second strand DNA was synthesized using a primer at the SP2 site. The library got P5 and P7 elements plus a second index, then an approximately 25-cycle PCR. TCRdb itself ran the 5' RACE reads through MiXCR, one entry per CDR3 protein. The sample holds 9,000 to 9,500 distinct CDR3 sequences; about 5% are singletons and the top ten take roughly 8%.

The clonotype originates from an adult in good health. J is TRBJ2-5 and V is TRBV7-2, with 10 positions matching TRBD2. Source material: blood. The chain's CDR3 is CASSSLAGVQETQYF. The CDR3 nucleotides read TGTGCCAGCAGCTCTCTAGCGGGGGTCCAAGAGACCCAGTACTTC.